This TCR beta chain was observed in a study of blood T cells in healthy people across ages. The germline gives CDR1 MNHEY, CDR2 SMNVEV (reference sequence). The CDR3 extends over 14 amino acids. This clonotype was counted a few times. Sample-barcoded 5' priming and a J-beta primer mix drove a second PCR of roughly 6 to 12 cycles. Each TCR beta cDNA got a 12-nucleotide random molecular identifier. The yield of each sample was at least 2.5 million CDR3-containing paired-end reads. TCRdb analysed the 5' RACE reads with MiXCR anew, one entry per CDR3 protein. The sample gives 540,000 or so distinct CDR3 sequences, approximately 25% of which show up once; roughly 9.4% is in the top ten. A further study also used this sample, focusing on T cells of mothers and their children. That source reports: A few healthy Caucasian mothers and their six children donated.

Sequencing was carried out using blood. This receptor was obtained from a boy between 10 and 17 years old in good health. V is TRBV27 and J is TRBJ2-5; D call uncertain. The J call may be mistaken, given a closer DNA end match to TRBJ2-7. DNA for the CDR3: TGTGCCAGCAGCCCCCAGTTCCGCTCCTACGAGCAGTACTTC. It codes for CASSPQFRSYEQYF.